This T cell receptor beta chain emerged from a study of T cell changes during pregnancy in multiple sclerosis. Measured with immunoSEQ multiplex PCR; TCRdb has only the in-frame clones, and not every one. The table includes under 45,000 clones, around nine tenths detected once. This specimen consisted of CD4+ T cells from peripheral blood mononuclear cells, obtained in the first trimester of pregnancy. This sequence was found in a female donor with multiple sclerosis, enrolled in a pregnancy study.

CDR3 DNA sequence: TGTGCCAGCAGCCCCAGGACTAGCGGGAGTTATGAGACCCAGTACTTC. Protein: CASSPRTSGSYETQYF. The chain combines TRBV9 with TRBJ2-5; 13 bases align to TRBD2. The CDR3 length is 16 residues. Germline CDR1 reads SGDLS; CDR2 reads YYNGEE. With V trimmed by 4 bases and J by 5 bases, 8 bases remained unmatched.